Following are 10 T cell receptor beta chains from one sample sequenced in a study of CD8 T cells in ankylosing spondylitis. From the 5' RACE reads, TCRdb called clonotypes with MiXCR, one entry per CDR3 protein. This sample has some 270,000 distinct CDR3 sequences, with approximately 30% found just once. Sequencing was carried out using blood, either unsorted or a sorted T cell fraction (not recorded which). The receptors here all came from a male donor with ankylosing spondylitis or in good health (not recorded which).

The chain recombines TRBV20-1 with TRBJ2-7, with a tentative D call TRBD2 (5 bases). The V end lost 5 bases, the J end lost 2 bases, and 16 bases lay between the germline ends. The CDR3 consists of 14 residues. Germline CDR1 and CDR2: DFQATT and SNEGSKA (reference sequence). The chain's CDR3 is CSAPEGGRTYEQYF. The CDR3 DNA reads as TGCAGTGCTCCCGAGGGCGGGCGGACCTACGAGCAGTACTTC.

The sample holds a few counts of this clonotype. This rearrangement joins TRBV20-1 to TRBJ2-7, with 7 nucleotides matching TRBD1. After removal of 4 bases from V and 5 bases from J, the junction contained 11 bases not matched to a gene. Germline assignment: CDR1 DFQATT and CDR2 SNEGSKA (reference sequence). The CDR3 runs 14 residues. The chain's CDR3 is CSATVQGFRDEQYF. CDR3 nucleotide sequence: TGCAGTGCTACCGTACAGGGGTTTAGGGACGAGCAGTACTTC.

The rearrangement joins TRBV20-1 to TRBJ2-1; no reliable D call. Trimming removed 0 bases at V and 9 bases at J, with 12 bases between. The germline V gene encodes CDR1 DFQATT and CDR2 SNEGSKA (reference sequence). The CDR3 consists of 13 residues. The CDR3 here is CSARDDGRGEQFF. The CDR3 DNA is TGCAGTGCTAGAGATGACGGCAGAGGTGAGCAGTTCTTC.

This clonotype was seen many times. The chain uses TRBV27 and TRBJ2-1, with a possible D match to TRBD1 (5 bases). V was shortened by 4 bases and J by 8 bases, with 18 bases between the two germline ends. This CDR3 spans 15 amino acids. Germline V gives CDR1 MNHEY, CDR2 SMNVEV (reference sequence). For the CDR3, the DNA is TGTGCCAGCAGTTCCTTAAGTCAGGGTGTCGATGAGCAGTTCTTC. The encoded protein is CASSSLSQGVDEQFF.

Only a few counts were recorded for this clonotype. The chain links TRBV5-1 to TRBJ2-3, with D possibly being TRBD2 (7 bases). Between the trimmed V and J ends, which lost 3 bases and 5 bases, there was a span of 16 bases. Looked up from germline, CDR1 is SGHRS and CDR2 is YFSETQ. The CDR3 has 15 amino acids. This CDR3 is CASSSGRGRGDTQYF. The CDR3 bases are TGCGCCAGCAGCTCCGGGCGGGGGCGAGGAGATACGCAGTATTTT.

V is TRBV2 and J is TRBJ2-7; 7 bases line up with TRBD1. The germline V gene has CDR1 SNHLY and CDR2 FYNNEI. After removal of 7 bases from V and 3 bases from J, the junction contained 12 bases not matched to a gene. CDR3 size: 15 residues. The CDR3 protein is CASNAGTEMDYEQYF. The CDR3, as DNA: TGTGCCAGCAATGCCGGGACAGAGATGGACTACGAGCAGTACTTC.

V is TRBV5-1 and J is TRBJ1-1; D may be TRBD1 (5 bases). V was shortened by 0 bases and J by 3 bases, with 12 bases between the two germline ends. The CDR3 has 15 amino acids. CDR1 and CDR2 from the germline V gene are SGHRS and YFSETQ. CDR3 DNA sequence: TGCGCCAGCAGCTTGGGTAGGGGAGGGCACACTGAAGCTTTCTTT. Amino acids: CASSLGRGGHTEAFF.

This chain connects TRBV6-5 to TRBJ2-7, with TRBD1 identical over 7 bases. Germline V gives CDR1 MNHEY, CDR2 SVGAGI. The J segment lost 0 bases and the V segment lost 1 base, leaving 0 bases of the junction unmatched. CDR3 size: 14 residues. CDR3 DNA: TGTGCCAGCAGTTACTGGGACAGCTCCTACGAGCAGTACTTC. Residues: CASSYWDSSYEQYF.

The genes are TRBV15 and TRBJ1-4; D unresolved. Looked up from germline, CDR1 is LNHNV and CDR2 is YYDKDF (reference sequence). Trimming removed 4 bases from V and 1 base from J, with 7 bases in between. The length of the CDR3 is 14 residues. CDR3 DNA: TGTGCCACCAGCAACCTAGGAACTAATGAAAAACTGTTTTTT. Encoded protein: CATSNLGTNEKLFF. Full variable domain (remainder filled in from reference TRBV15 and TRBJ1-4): DAMVIQNPRYQVTQFGKPVTLSCSQTLNHNVMYWYQQKSSQAPKLLFHYYDKDFNNEADTPDNFQSRRPNTSFCFLDIRSPGLGDTAMYLCATSNLGTNEKLFFGSGTQLSVL.

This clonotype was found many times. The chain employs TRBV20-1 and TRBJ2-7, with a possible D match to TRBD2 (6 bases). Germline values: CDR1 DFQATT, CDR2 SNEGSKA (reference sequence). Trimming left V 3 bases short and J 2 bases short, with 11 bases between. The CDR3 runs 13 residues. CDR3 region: CSASGGVTYEQYF. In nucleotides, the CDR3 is TGCAGTGCTAGTGGCGGGGTGACCTACGAGCAGTACTTC.